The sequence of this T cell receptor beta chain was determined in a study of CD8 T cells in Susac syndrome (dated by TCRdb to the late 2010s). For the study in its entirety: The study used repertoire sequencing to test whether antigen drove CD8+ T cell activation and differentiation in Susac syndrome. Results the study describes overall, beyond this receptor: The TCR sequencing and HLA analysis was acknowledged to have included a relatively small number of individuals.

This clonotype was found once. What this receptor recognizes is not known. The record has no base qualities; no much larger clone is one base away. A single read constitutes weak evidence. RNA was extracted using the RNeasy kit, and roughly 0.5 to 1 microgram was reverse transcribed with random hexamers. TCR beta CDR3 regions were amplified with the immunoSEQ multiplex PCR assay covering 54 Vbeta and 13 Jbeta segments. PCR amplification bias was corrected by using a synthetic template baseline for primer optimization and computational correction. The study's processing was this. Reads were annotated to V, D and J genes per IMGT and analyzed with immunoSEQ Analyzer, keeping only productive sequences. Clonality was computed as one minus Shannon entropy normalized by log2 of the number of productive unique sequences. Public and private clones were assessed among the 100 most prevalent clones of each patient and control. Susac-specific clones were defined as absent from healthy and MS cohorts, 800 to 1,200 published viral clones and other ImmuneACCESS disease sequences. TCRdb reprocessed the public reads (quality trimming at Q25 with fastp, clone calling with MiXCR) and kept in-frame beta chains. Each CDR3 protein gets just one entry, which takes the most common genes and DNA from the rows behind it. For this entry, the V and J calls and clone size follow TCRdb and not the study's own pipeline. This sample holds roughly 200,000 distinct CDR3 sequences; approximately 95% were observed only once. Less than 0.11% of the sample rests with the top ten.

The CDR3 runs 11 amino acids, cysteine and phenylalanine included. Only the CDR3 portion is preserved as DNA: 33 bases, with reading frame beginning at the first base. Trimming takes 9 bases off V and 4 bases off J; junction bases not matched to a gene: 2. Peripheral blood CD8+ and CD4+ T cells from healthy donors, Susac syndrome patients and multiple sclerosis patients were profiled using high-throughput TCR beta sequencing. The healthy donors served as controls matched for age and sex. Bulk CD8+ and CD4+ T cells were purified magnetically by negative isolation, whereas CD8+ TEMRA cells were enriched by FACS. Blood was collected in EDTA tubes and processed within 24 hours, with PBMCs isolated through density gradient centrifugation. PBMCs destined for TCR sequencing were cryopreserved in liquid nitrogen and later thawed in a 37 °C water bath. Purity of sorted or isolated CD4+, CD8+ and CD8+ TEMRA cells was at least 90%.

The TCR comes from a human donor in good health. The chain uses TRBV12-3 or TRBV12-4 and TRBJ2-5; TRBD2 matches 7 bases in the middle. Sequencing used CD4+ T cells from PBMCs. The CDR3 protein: CASGEGETQYF. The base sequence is TGTGCCAGTGGGGAGGGAGAGACCCAGTACTTC.